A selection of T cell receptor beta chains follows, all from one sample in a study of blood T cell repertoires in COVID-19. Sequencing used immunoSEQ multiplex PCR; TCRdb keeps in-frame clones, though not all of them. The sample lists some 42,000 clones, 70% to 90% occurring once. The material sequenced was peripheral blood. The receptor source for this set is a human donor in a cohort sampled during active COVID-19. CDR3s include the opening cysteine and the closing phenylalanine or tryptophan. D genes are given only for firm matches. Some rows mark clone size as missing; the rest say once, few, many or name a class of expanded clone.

cdr3_aa: CASSIRGPTGELFF; cdr3_nt: TGTGCCAGTAGTATCAGGGGGCCAACCGGGGAGCTGTTTTTT; j_call: TRBJ2-2; v_call: TRBV19; clone_size: NA; d_call: TRBD1
cdr3_aa: CASSLVAANYGYTF; cdr3_nt: TGCGCCAGCAGCTTGGTGGCAGCTAACTATGGCTACACCTTC; j_call: TRBJ1-2; v_call: TRBV5-1; clone_size: NA; d_call: NA
cdr3_aa: CASSLLGTGSAPQYF; cdr3_nt: TGTGCCAGCAGCCTCCTCGGGACAGGGTCGGCGCCCCAGTACTTC; j_call: TRBJ2-5; v_call: TRBV14; clone_size: once; d_call: TRBD1
cdr3_aa: CASMLRGGLGDTQYF; cdr3_nt: TGTGCCAGCATGTTGCGGGGGGGCCTGGGAGATACGCAGTATTTT; j_call: TRBJ2-3; v_call: TRBV6-5; clone_size: NA; d_call: TRBD2
cdr3_aa: CARSLATGGTTEAFF; cdr3_nt: TGTGCCAGAAGCTTGGCGACAGGAGGCACCACTGAAGCTTTCTTT; j_call: TRBJ1-1; v_call: TRBV5-3; clone_size: NA; d_call: NA
cdr3_aa: CASSAGQLPGYTF; cdr3_nt: TGTGCCAGCAGCGCAGGACAGCTACCCGGCTACACCTTC; j_call: TRBJ1-2; v_call: TRBV5-4; clone_size: NA; d_call: NA
cdr3_aa: CASATGGNTGELFF; cdr3_nt: TGCGCCAGCGCCACAGGGGGGAACACCGGGGAGCTGTTTTTT; j_call: TRBJ2-2; v_call: TRBV10-1; clone_size: NA; d_call: TRBD1
cdr3_aa: CSVEDRGSSSYNEQFF; cdr3_nt: TGCAGCGTTGAAGATAGGGGCAGCAGCTCCTACAATGAGCAGTTCTTC; j_call: TRBJ2-1; v_call: TRBV29-1; clone_size: NA; d_call: NA
cdr3_aa: CASSQLGQVGSYEQYF; cdr3_nt: TGTGCCAGCAGCCAACTGGGACAGGTGGGCTCCTACGAGCAGTACTTC; j_call: TRBJ2-7; v_call: TRBV7-9; clone_size: NA; d_call: TRBD1
cdr3_aa: CASSSEGDTSYGYTF; cdr3_nt: TGTGCCAGCAGTTCTGAGGGGGACACCTCCTATGGCTACACCTTC; j_call: TRBJ1-2; v_call: TRBV2; clone_size: NA; d_call: NA
cdr3_aa: CASSLGLAGGTYEQYF; cdr3_nt: TGTGCCAGCAGCTTAGGTCTAGCGGGGGGGACCTACGAGCAGTACTTC; j_call: TRBJ2-7; v_call: TRBV11-2; clone_size: NA; d_call: TRBD2
cdr3_aa: CASLRDRGTDTQYF; cdr3_nt: TGTGCCAGCCTCAGGGACAGGGGCACAGATACGCAGTATTTT; j_call: TRBJ2-3; v_call: TRBV2; clone_size: NA; d_call: TRBD1
cdr3_aa: CAWTIEINYGYTF; cdr3_nt: TGTGCCTGGACAATAGAAATAAACTATGGCTACACCTTC; j_call: TRBJ1-2; v_call: TRBV30; clone_size: NA; d_call: NA
cdr3_aa: CATSTGQGNQPQHF; cdr3_nt: TGTGCCACCAGCACGGGACAGGGGAACCAGCCCCAGCATTTT; j_call: TRBJ1-5; v_call: TRBV15; clone_size: NA; d_call: TRBD1
cdr3_aa: CASSGPDGYTF; cdr3_nt: TGTGCCAGCTCCGGTCCGGATGGCTACACCTTC; j_call: TRBJ1-2; v_call: TRBV6-5; clone_size: NA; d_call: NA
cdr3_aa: CASSSGTVAKNIQYF; cdr3_nt: TGTGCCAGCAGCTCCGGGACAGTAGCCAAAAACATTCAGTACTTC; j_call: TRBJ2-4; v_call: TRBV7-9; clone_size: NA; d_call: TRBD1
cdr3_aa: CASSLGGTAYNEQFF; cdr3_nt: TGTGCCAGCAGCCTCGGGGGGACCGCCTACAATGAGCAGTTCTTC; j_call: TRBJ2-1; v_call: TRBV6-4; clone_size: NA; d_call: TRBD2
cdr3_aa: CASRLGQGSYEQYF; cdr3_nt: TGTGCCAGCAGGCTGGGACAGGGCTCCTACGAGCAGTACTTC; j_call: TRBJ2-7; v_call: TRBV19; clone_size: NA; d_call: TRBD1
cdr3_aa: CAWDLAGGPGNEQFF; cdr3_nt: TGTGCCTGGGATCTAGCGGGGGGGCCAGGTAATGAGCAGTTCTTC; j_call: TRBJ2-1; v_call: TRBV30; clone_size: NA; d_call: TRBD2
cdr3_aa: CASSPGQVAFGPLHF; cdr3_nt: TGTGCCAGCAGCCCGGGACAGGTGGCCTTTGGACCCCTCCACTTT; j_call: TRBJ1-6; v_call: TRBV5-6; clone_size: NA; d_call: TRBD1
cdr3_aa: CASSPRPNLALTHTQYF; cdr3_nt: TGTGCCAGCAGTCCACGGCCAAACCTCGCCTTGACTCATACGCAGTATTTT; j_call: TRBJ2-3; v_call: TRBV28; clone_size: NA; d_call: NA
cdr3_aa: CASSLASNEQFF; cdr3_nt: TGTGCCAGCAGCTTAGCGTCGAATGAGCAGTTCTTC; j_call: TRBJ2-1; v_call: TRBV7-9; clone_size: NA; d_call: NA
cdr3_aa: CASSTLGSIGDRQLQETQYF; cdr3_nt: TGTGCCAGCAGTACTTTGGGATCCATCGGGGACAGGCAACTCCAAGAGACCCAGTACTTC; j_call: TRBJ2-5; v_call: TRBV28; clone_size: once; d_call: TRBD1
cdr3_aa: CASSQTRRQYRSEYNEQFF; cdr3_nt: TGTGCCAGCAGTCAAACGCGTAGACAGTACCGATCGGAGTACAATGAGCAGTTCTTC; j_call: TRBJ2-1; v_call: TRBV27; clone_size: NA; d_call: NA
cdr3_aa: CASSLDQGTSPLHF; cdr3_nt: TGTGCCAGCAGCTTAGACCAGGGGACTTCACCCCTCCACTTT; j_call: TRBJ1-6; v_call: TRBV7-8; clone_size: NA; d_call: NA
cdr3_aa: CATKTSGSTDTQYF; cdr3_nt: TGTGCCACTAAGACTAGCGGCTCCACAGATACGCAGTATTTT; j_call: TRBJ2-3; v_call: TRBV6-5; clone_size: NA; d_call: TRBD2
cdr3_aa: CASSPSYRETQYF; cdr3_nt: TGTGCCAGCAGCCCATCCTACCGAGAGACCCAGTACTTC; j_call: TRBJ2-5; v_call: TRBV9; clone_size: NA; d_call: NA
cdr3_aa: CASSLAGQGAHEQYF; cdr3_nt: TGCGCCAGCAGCTTGGCCGGACAGGGGGCCCACGAGCAGTACTTC; j_call: TRBJ2-7; v_call: TRBV5-1; clone_size: NA; d_call: TRBD1
cdr3_aa: CSVGVSSYEQYF; cdr3_nt: TGCAGCGTTGGCGTAAGCTCCTACGAGCAGTACTTC; j_call: TRBJ2-7; v_call: TRBV29-1; clone_size: NA; d_call: NA
cdr3_aa: CATSGYGYTF; cdr3_nt: TGTGCTACCTCCGGGTATGGCTACACCTTC; j_call: TRBJ1-2; v_call: TRBV12-3/TRBV12-4; clone_size: NA; d_call: NA
cdr3_aa: CSANDIQGYGYTF; cdr3_nt: TGCAGTGCTAATGACATTCAGGGTTATGGCTACACCTTC; j_call: TRBJ1-2; v_call: TRBV20-1; clone_size: NA; d_call: NA
cdr3_aa: CASSLDPLATNEKLFF; cdr3_nt: TGTGCCAGCAGCTTGGATCCCCTAGCAACTAATGAAAAACTGTTTTTT; j_call: TRBJ1-4; v_call: TRBV5-6; clone_size: NA; d_call: NA
cdr3_aa: CAWSLAGGRADTQYF; cdr3_nt: TGTGCCTGGAGTTTAGCGGGGGGTAGGGCAGATACGCAGTATTTT; j_call: TRBJ2-3; v_call: TRBV30; clone_size: NA; d_call: TRBD2
cdr3_aa: CASSLSWGGSYNEQFF; cdr3_nt: TGTGCCAGCAGTTTATCTTGGGGGGGCTCCTACAATGAGCAGTTCTTC; j_call: TRBJ2-1; v_call: TRBV27; clone_size: NA; d_call: TRBD2
cdr3_aa: CASSPSLWTDNSGANVLTF; cdr3_nt: TGTGCCAGCAGCCCCTCCTTGTGGACAGATAACTCTGGGGCCAACGTCCTGACTTTC; j_call: TRBJ2-6; v_call: TRBV9; clone_size: NA; d_call: NA
cdr3_aa: CAWSARISSYGYTF; cdr3_nt: TGTGCCTGGAGTGCTAGGATCTCTAGCTATGGCTACACCTTC; j_call: TRBJ1-2; v_call: TRBV30; clone_size: NA; d_call: NA
cdr3_aa: CASSKTGGSYNEQFF; cdr3_nt: TGTGCCAGCAGCAAGACAGGGGGCTCCTACAATGAGCAGTTCTTC; j_call: TRBJ2-1; v_call: TRBV7-8; clone_size: once; d_call: TRBD1
cdr3_aa: CASSLGGSNEQFF; cdr3_nt: TGTGCCAGTAGTTTGGGAGGCAGCAATGAGCAGTTCTTC; j_call: TRBJ2-1; v_call: TRBV19; clone_size: NA; d_call: NA
cdr3_aa: CAWSVRGGAWNEQFF; cdr3_nt: TGTGCCTGGAGTGTACGCGGGGGGGCCTGGAATGAGCAGTTCTTC; j_call: TRBJ2-1; v_call: TRBV30; clone_size: NA; d_call: TRBD2
cdr3_aa: CASKGGNTEAFF; cdr3_nt: TGTGCCAGCAAGGGAGGGAACACTGAAGCTTTCTTT; j_call: TRBJ1-1; v_call: TRBV12-3/TRBV12-4; clone_size: medium-sized; d_call: NA
cdr3_aa: CASSVVGSGGPNTGELFF; cdr3_nt: TGTGCCAGCAGCGTAGTGGGTAGCGGGGGGCCGAACACCGGGGAGCTGTTTTTT; j_call: TRBJ2-2; v_call: TRBV9; clone_size: NA; d_call: TRBD2
cdr3_aa: CASGGGPTDTQYF; cdr3_nt: TGTGCCTCCGGGGGGGGGCCTACAGATACGCAGTATTTT; j_call: TRBJ2-3; v_call: TRBV10-3; clone_size: NA; d_call: TRBD2
cdr3_aa: CASSLDPVMNTEAFF; cdr3_nt: TGTGCCAGCAGCTTGGACCCGGTCATGAACACTGAAGCTTTCTTT; j_call: TRBJ1-1; v_call: TRBV5-4; clone_size: NA; d_call: NA
cdr3_aa: CASVLAGSYEQYF; cdr3_nt: TGTGCCAGCGTACTAGCGGGATCCTACGAGCAGTACTTC; j_call: TRBJ2-7; v_call: TRBV7-9; clone_size: NA; d_call: TRBD2
cdr3_aa: CASGSGVGQPQHF; cdr3_nt: TGTGCTAGTGGTTCGGGGGTAGGTCAGCCCCAGCATTTT; j_call: TRBJ1-5; v_call: TRBV12-5; clone_size: NA; d_call: NA
cdr3_aa: CASGGYNEQFF; cdr3_nt: TGTGCCAGCGGCGGCTACAATGAGCAGTTCTTC; j_call: TRBJ2-1; v_call: TRBV12-3/TRBV12-4; clone_size: NA; d_call: NA
cdr3_aa: CASSPGQAGGYTF; cdr3_nt: TGTGCCAGCAGCCCGGGACAGGCGGGTGGCTACACCTTC; j_call: TRBJ1-2; v_call: TRBV7-9; clone_size: NA; d_call: TRBD1
cdr3_aa: CASRLRTVGREPQHF; cdr3_nt: TGTGCCAGCAGGCTAAGGACAGTCGGTAGGGAGCCCCAGCATTTT; j_call: TRBJ1-5; v_call: TRBV6-5; clone_size: NA; d_call: NA
cdr3_aa: CASSYSGGSSYEQYF; cdr3_nt: TGTGCCAGCAGTTACTCTGGCGGGAGCTCCTACGAGCAGTACTTC; j_call: TRBJ2-7; v_call: TRBV6-5; clone_size: NA; d_call: TRBD2
cdr3_aa: CASSLTRTEIHEQFF; cdr3_nt: TGTGCCAGCAGCTTAACCCGGACAGAAATACATGAGCAGTTCTTC; j_call: TRBJ2-1; v_call: TRBV7-2; clone_size: NA; d_call: NA
cdr3_aa: CAWTGFSYGYTF; cdr3_nt: TGTGCCTGGACAGGATTTTCTTATGGCTACACCTTC; j_call: TRBJ1-2; v_call: TRBV30; clone_size: few; d_call: NA
cdr3_aa: CASSMTGYDGYTF; cdr3_nt: TGTGCCAGCAGCATGACAGGGTATGATGGCTACACCTTC; j_call: TRBJ1-2; v_call: TRBV5-8; clone_size: NA; d_call: TRBD1
cdr3_aa: CASSYDRGATSGNTIYF; cdr3_nt: TGCGCCAGCAGCTATGACAGGGGAGCTACCTCTGGAAACACCATATATTTT; j_call: TRBJ1-3; v_call: TRBV5-1; clone_size: once; d_call: TRBD1
cdr3_aa: CASSGKTGIEQFF; cdr3_nt: TGTGCCAGCAGCGGAAAAACAGGGATTGAGCAGTTCTTC; j_call: TRBJ2-1; v_call: TRBV5-4; clone_size: NA; d_call: NA
cdr3_aa: CASSEWITENNYGYTF; cdr3_nt: TGTGCCAGCAGTGAATGGATAACAGAGAATAACTATGGCTACACCTTC; j_call: TRBJ1-2; v_call: TRBV6-1; clone_size: NA; d_call: NA
cdr3_aa: CASSELGTGLQGEKLFF; cdr3_nt: TGTGCCAGCAGTGAATTAGGGACAGGTTTGCAGGGTGAAAAACTGTTTTTT; j_call: TRBJ1-4; v_call: TRBV25-1; clone_size: NA; d_call: TRBD1
cdr3_aa: CASSESATNYNEQFF; cdr3_nt: TGCGCCAGCAGTGAGTCGGCCACCAACTACAATGAGCAGTTCTTC; j_call: TRBJ2-1; v_call: TRBV10-1; clone_size: NA; d_call: NA
cdr3_aa: CASSQEGGQLYTIYF; cdr3_nt: TGTGCCAGCAGCCAAGAGGGGGGACAGCTATACACCATATATTTT; j_call: TRBJ1-3; v_call: TRBV4-2; clone_size: NA; d_call: TRBD1
cdr3_aa: CASSPGYVGPGAYEQYF; cdr3_nt: TGTGCCAGCAGCCCGGGATATGTAGGGCCGGGAGCCTACGAGCAGTACTTC; j_call: TRBJ2-7; v_call: TRBV7-9; clone_size: NA; d_call: NA
cdr3_aa: CASSEEQGIVNTEAFF; cdr3_nt: TGTGCCAGCAGTGAAGAACAGGGGATTGTGAACACTGAAGCTTTCTTT; j_call: TRBJ1-1; v_call: TRBV25-1; clone_size: once; d_call: TRBD1